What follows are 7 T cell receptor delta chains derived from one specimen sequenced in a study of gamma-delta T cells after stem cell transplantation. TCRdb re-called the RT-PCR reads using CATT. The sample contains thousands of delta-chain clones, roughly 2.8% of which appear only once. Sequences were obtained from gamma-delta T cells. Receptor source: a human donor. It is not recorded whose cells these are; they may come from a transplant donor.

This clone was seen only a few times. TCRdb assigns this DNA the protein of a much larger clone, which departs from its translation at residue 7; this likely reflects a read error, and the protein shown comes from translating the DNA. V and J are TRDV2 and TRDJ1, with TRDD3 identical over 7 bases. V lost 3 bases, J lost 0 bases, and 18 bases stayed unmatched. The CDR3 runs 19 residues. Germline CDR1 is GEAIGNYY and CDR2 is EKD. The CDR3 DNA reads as TGTGCCTGTGACTCCCTTCTTACTGAACTGGGGTCCAACACCGATAAACTCATCTTT. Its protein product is CACDSLLTELGSNTDKLIF.

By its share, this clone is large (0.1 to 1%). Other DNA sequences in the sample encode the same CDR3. The CDR3 reads CACDSLSTGNTDKLIF. The DNA for the CDR3 is TGTGCCTGTGACTCCCTAAGTACTGGGAACACCGATAAACTCATCTTT. This chain uses TRDV2 with TRDJ1; D is possibly TRDD3 (6 bases). Germline CDR1 is GEAIGNYY and CDR2 is EKD. Deletions cut 3 bases from V and 0 bases from J, with 16 bases between. CDR3 length: 16 amino acids.

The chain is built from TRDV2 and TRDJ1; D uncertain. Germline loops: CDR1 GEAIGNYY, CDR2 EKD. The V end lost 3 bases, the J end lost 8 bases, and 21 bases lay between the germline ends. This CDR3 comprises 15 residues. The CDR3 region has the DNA TGTGCCTGTGACGCCGTAGGGCTGCCCATAGGGAAACTCATCTTT. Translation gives CACDAVGLPIGKLIF.

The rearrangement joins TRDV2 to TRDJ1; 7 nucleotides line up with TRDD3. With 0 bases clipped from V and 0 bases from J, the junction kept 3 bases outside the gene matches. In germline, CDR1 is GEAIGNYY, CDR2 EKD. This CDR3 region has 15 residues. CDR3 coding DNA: TGTGCCTGTGACACCCTGGGGGGCGACACCGATAAACTCATCTTT. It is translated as CACDTLGGDTDKLIF.

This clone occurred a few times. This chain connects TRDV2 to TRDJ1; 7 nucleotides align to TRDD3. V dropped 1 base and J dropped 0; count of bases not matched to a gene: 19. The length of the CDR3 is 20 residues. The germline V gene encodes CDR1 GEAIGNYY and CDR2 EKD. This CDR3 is CACDTLRTALGGLYTDKLIF. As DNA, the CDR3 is TGTGCCTGTGACACTCTACGTACCGCGCTGGGGGGTCTGTACACCGATAAACTCATCTTT.

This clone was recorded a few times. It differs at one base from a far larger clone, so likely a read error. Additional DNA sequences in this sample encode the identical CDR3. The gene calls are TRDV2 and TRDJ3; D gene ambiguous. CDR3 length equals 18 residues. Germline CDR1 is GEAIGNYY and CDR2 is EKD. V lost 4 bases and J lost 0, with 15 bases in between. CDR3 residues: CACDTGGPSSWDTRQMFF. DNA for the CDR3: TGTGCCTGTGATACCGGCGGCCCCAGCTCCTGGGACACCCGACAGATGTTTTTC.

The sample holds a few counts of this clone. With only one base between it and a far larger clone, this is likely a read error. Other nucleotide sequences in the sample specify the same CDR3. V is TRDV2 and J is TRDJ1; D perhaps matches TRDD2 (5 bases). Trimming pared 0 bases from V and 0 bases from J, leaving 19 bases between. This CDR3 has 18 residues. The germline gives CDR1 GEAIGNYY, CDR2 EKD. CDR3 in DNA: TGTGCCTGTGACACCTTGTCCGGTCCTTCTACATACACCGATAAACTCATCTTT. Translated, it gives CACDTLSGPSTYTDKLIF.